This entry concerns a single T cell receptor (beta chain). At one end, the junction sequence differs from germline, possibly due to a read error. Original analysis: Reference gene primer amplification gave estimated nucleated cell counts. Repertoires were generated with immunoSEQ multiplex PCR, while TCRdb's copy carries only in-frame clones and drops some. D and trimming were read from the DNA, whereas the V and J calls and clone size are those reported in that table. The data show some 120,000 clones, around 63% seen once. This sample is part of a study of blood T cell repertoires in COVID-19. Study summary: Sources were T cells, B-cell-depleted T cells, or PBMCs; the material itself was cDNA or gDNA.

The CDR3 loop spans 11 amino acids. Germline CDR1 is MNHEY and CDR2 is SVGEGT. The sequence came from a woman between 65 and 79 years old with acute or convalescent COVID-19. The sequenced sample was peripheral blood. The gene calls are TRBV6-2 or TRBV6-3 and TRBJ1-1; D is ambiguous. In nucleotides, the CDR3 is TGTGCCAGCAGTTACCGCGGCGAACTTCGATTT. This codes for CASSYRGELRF.